Sequencing of this T cell receptor (beta chain) was carried out in a study of T cells after posttransplantation cyclophosphamide. Whole-study results and caveats: Donor CD8+ memory clones often dominated recipient blood repertoires at later times. Recipient CMV seropositivity and CMV reactivation strongly tracked TRB clonality. Tissue-infiltrating T cells from skin or gut overlapped little with blood T cells.

About this clone itself: The target antigen is unknown.

Data came from immunoSEQ multiplex PCR; TCRdb stores just in-frame clones and leaves some out. Of some 61,000 clones in the sample, around 95% were seen once. The CDR3 contains 14 residues. Germline assignment: CDR1 MDHEN and CDR2 SYDVKM. After removal of 10 bases from V and 8 bases from J, the junction contained 14 bases not matched to a gene. This related bone marrow graft donor gave peripheral blood on the day of marrow donation. The V gene is TRBV28, the J gene TRBJ1-2; TRBD1 matches 9 bases. This clonotype was obtained from a woman in her 30s in good health and a related stem cell transplant donor. Sequencing input: PBMCs. In DNA form, the CDR3 reads TGTGCCACAAGCAGTCCCGGGACAGGGTACGGCTACACCTTC. It translates to CATSSPGTGYGYTF.